The entry that follows covers one TCR beta chain sequence. Profiled with immunoSEQ multiplex PCR; TCRdb holds only in-frame clones, not every one. Here the sample spans 100,000 to 150,000 clones, roughly 90% being singletons. The data were obtained in a study of T cell responses to AZD1222 COVID-19 vaccine. V was clipped by 6 bases and J by 5 bases, with 10 bases between them. This CDR3 is built from 12 residues. Germline V lookup: CDR1 MNHEY, CDR2 SVGEGT. The chain recombines TRBV6-2 or TRBV6-3 with TRBJ2-5; D remains ambiguous. The sequencing here drew on peripheral blood, taken on day 0 of AZD1222 vaccination. The clonotype originates from an adult in good health. As DNA, the CDR3 is TGTGCCAGCAGCCGATTAGGGGAGACCCAGTACTTC. This codes for CASSRLGETQYF.